A selection of T cell receptor beta chains follows, all from one sample in a study of response to subunit inactivated influenza vaccine. TCRdb passed the RT-PCR reads through MiXCR, listing each CDR3 protein once. The profile shows about 310,000 distinct CDR3 sequences, 20% to 25% of them singletons. The sample was PBMCs from blood, taken 21 months after vaccination. The receptors stem from a man aged 50 to 69 who received an inactivated influenza vaccine. The CDR3 runs from the conserved cysteine through the conserved F or W. Each record gives: clone size, V gene, J gene, CDR3 length, D gene, CDR3 protein, CDR3 DNA. D genes are given only for firm matches. Expanded clones get a size class; other rows say once, few or many, or leave the size out.

clone size: .; V gene: TRBV7-6; J gene: TRBJ2-2; CDR3 length: 13; D gene: .; CDR3 protein: CASSSSRAGELFF; CDR3 DNA: TGTGCCAGCAGCTCCAGCAGGGCCGGGGAGCTGTTTTTT
clone size: few; V gene: TRBV4-3; J gene: TRBJ1-6; CDR3 length: 14; D gene: TRBD1; CDR3 protein: CASSQGQVESPLHF; CDR3 DNA: TGCGCCAGCAGCCAGGGACAGGTCGAGTCACCCCTCCACTTT
clone size: .; V gene: TRBV5-5; J gene: TRBJ2-7; CDR3 length: 14; D gene: .; CDR3 protein: CASSLEGFYNEQYF; CDR3 DNA: TGTGCCAGCAGCTTGGAGGGTTTTTACAACGAGCAGTACTTC
clone size: .; V gene: TRBV18; J gene: TRBJ1-1; CDR3 length: 12; D gene: .; CDR3 protein: CASLGGNTEAFF; CDR3 DNA: TGTGCCAGCTTAGGGGGAAACACTGAAGCTTTCTTT
clone size: few; V gene: TRBV12-3/TRBV12-4; J gene: TRBJ1-1; CDR3 length: 12; D gene: .; CDR3 protein: CASSLSSMEAFF; CDR3 DNA: TGTGCCAGCAGTTTAAGTTCCATGGAAGCTTTCTTT
clone size: .; V gene: TRBV20-1; J gene: TRBJ2-7; CDR3 length: 13; D gene: TRBD1; CDR3 protein: CSVESGTGNEQYF; CDR3 DNA: TGCAGTGTTGAATCCGGGACAGGGAACGAGCAGTACTTC
clone size: .; V gene: TRBV7-6; J gene: TRBJ1-2; CDR3 length: 13; D gene: .; CDR3 protein: CASSPQGFQGYTF; CDR3 DNA: TGTGCCAGCAGCCCCCAGGGGTTCCAGGGCTACACCTTC
clone size: .; V gene: TRBV30; J gene: TRBJ1-3; CDR3 length: 15; D gene: .; CDR3 protein: CAWSVRYLSGNTLYF; CDR3 DNA: TGTGCCTGGAGTGTACGGTACCTTTCTGGAAACACCTTATATTTT
clone size: few; V gene: TRBV7-2; J gene: TRBJ1-2; CDR3 length: 13; D gene: TRBD1; CDR3 protein: CASSTGTVNGYTF; CDR3 DNA: TGTGCCAGCAGCACCGGGACAGTAAATGGCTACACCTTC
clone size: .; V gene: TRBV7-2; J gene: TRBJ2-3; CDR3 length: 14; D gene: TRBD2; CDR3 protein: CASSLWTSAYTQYF; CDR3 DNA: TGTGCCAGCAGCCTTTGGACTAGCGCATATACGCAGTATTTT
clone size: .; V gene: TRBV24-1; J gene: TRBJ2-3; CDR3 length: 16; D gene: TRBD2; CDR3 protein: CATSDFLAGRPDTQYF; CDR3 DNA: TGTGCCACCAGTGATTTCCTAGCGGGAAGGCCGGATACGCAGTATTTT
clone size: few; V gene: TRBV6-1; J gene: TRBJ2-1; CDR3 length: 14; D gene: TRBD2; CDR3 protein: CASSEGLAGTEQFF; CDR3 DNA: TGTGCCAGCAGCGAAGGACTAGCGGGAACTGAGCAGTTCTTC
clone size: few; V gene: TRBV6-1; J gene: TRBJ1-1; CDR3 length: 14; D gene: .; CDR3 protein: CASSETVGPTEAFF; CDR3 DNA: TGTGCCAGCAGTGAGACAGTGGGTCCCACTGAAGCTTTCTTT
clone size: .; V gene: TRBV18; J gene: TRBJ1-5; CDR3 length: 14; D gene: .; CDR3 protein: CASSPPGEDQPQHF; CDR3 DNA: TGTGCCAGCTCACCCCCGGGGGAAGATCAGCCCCAGCATTTT
clone size: few; V gene: TRBV30; J gene: TRBJ1-1; CDR3 length: 14; D gene: .; CDR3 protein: CAWITRGRNTEAFF; CDR3 DNA: TGTGCCTGGATTACGAGGGGGAGGAACACTGAAGCTTTCTTT
clone size: few; V gene: TRBV5-8; J gene: TRBJ2-3; CDR3 length: 16; D gene: TRBD2; CDR3 protein: CASSFFGTSGTDTQYF; CDR3 DNA: TGTGCCAGCAGCTTTTTCGGGACTAGCGGCACAGATACGCAGTATTTT
clone size: few; V gene: TRBV4-3; J gene: TRBJ2-1; CDR3 length: 16; D gene: .; CDR3 protein: CASSQVVAGTYNEQFF; CDR3 DNA: TGCGCCAGCAGCCAAGTCGTTGCGGGGACCTACAATGAGCAGTTCTTC
clone size: .; V gene: TRBV18; J gene: TRBJ2-7; CDR3 length: 13; D gene: .; CDR3 protein: CASSRGPGGEQYF; CDR3 DNA: TGTGCCAGCTCACGCGGGCCCGGGGGCGAGCAGTACTTC
clone size: few; V gene: TRBV12-3/TRBV12-4; J gene: TRBJ1-3; CDR3 length: 16; D gene: .; CDR3 protein: CASSPSHFISGNTIYF; CDR3 DNA: TGTGCCAGCAGTCCCAGTCACTTTATTTCTGGAAACACCATATATTTT
clone size: .; V gene: TRBV11-2; J gene: TRBJ2-1; CDR3 length: 15; D gene: .; CDR3 protein: CASSQRVGSYNEQFF; CDR3 DNA: TGTGCCAGCAGCCAGAGGGTAGGCTCCTACAATGAGCAGTTCTTC
clone size: .; V gene: TRBV11-2; J gene: TRBJ1-5; CDR3 length: 14; D gene: TRBD1; CDR3 protein: CASSQDRDSQPQHF; CDR3 DNA: TGTGCCAGCAGCCAGGACAGGGACAGTCAGCCCCAGCATTTT
clone size: few; V gene: TRBV30; J gene: TRBJ2-1; CDR3 length: 13; D gene: .; CDR3 protein: CAWTTDNYNEQFF; CDR3 DNA: TGTGCCTGGACCACTGATAATTACAATGAGCAGTTCTTC
clone size: .; V gene: TRBV5-1; J gene: TRBJ2-1; CDR3 length: 15; D gene: .; CDR3 protein: CASSPWEGASDEQFF; CDR3 DNA: TGCGCCAGCAGCCCTTGGGAGGGGGCCTCGGATGAGCAGTTCTTC
clone size: .; V gene: TRBV20-1; J gene: TRBJ2-7; CDR3 length: 14; D gene: TRBD1; CDR3 protein: CSARGGRGPYEQYF; CDR3 DNA: TGCAGTGCTAGAGGGGGCAGGGGGCCATACGAGCAGTACTTC
clone size: few; V gene: TRBV3-1; J gene: TRBJ1-5; CDR3 length: 14; D gene: .; CDR3 protein: CASSDSLSNQPQHF; CDR3 DNA: TGTGCCAGCAGCGACAGCCTTAGCAATCAGCCCCAGCATTTT
clone size: .; V gene: TRBV15; J gene: TRBJ2-7; CDR3 length: 14; D gene: TRBD2; CDR3 protein: CATSRDGLADEQYF; CDR3 DNA: TGTGCCACCAGCAGAGATGGACTAGCGGACGAGCAGTACTTC
clone size: .; V gene: TRBV6-5; J gene: TRBJ2-3; CDR3 length: 16; D gene: TRBD2; CDR3 protein: CASSSSMGLAADTQYF; CDR3 DNA: TGTGCCAGCAGTTCGTCCATGGGACTAGCCGCAGATACGCAGTATTTT